The 27 T cell receptor beta chains in this list originate from one sample, sequenced in a study of blood T cell repertoires in COVID-19. Sequenced by immunoSEQ multiplex PCR; TCRdb stores in-frame clones only, minus some. The table lists nearly 200,000 clones, about 82% of them singletons. Source material: peripheral blood. These receptors all stem from a man aged 55-75 years with COVID-19, enrolled during active disease.

V and J are TRBV2 and TRBJ1-5; 9 nucleotides agree with TRBD1. Per the germline V gene, CDR1 is SNHLY and CDR2 is FYNNEI. Germline trimming cut 4 bases from V and 3 bases from J; bases unmatched to any gene: 7. This CDR3 has 16 residues. CDR3 sequence: CASSGTGVFNNQPQHF. In nucleotides, the CDR3 is TGTGCCAGCAGTGGGACAGGGGTTTTCAACAATCAGCCCCAGCATTTT.

The V and J genes are TRBV27 and TRBJ1-1; D is undetermined. The CDR3 spans 14 residues. Germline lookup yields CDR1 MNHEY and CDR2 SMNVEV (reference sequence). The V and J ends lost 5 bases and 2 bases respectively, with 12 bases between them. In DNA, the CDR3 is TGTGCCAGCAGTAGCCCCGAGCTTAACACTGAAGCTTTCTTT. This sequence encodes CASSSPELNTEAFF.

The gene calls are TRBV7-9 and TRBJ1-2, with TRBD1 matching 7 bases. Germline CDR1 is SEHNR and CDR2 is FQNEAQ (reference sequence). There are 13 residues in the CDR3. With V trimmed by 6 bases and J by 2 bases, 3 bases remained unmatched. The CDR3 sequence: CASSWDRNYGYTF. The CDR3 nucleotides are TGTGCCAGCAGTTGGGACAGAAACTATGGCTACACCTTC. Using reference TRBV7-9 and TRBJ1-2 for the parts outside the CDR3, the full variable domain is DTGVSQNPRHKITKRGQNVTFRCDPISEHNRLYWYRQTLGQGPEFLTYFQNEAQLEKSRLLSDRFSAERPKGSFSTLEIQRTEQGDSAMYLCASSWDRNYGYTFGSGTRLTVV.

The chain links TRBV13 to TRBJ2-3; D is perhaps TRBD2 (6 bases). Deletions cut 5 bases from V and 4 bases from J, with 10 bases between. Germline CDR1 PRHDT, CDR2 FYEKMQ (reference sequence). The CDR3 covers 13 residues. The CDR3 DNA reads TGTGCCAGCAGCCAGGAGGGCGCAGATACGCAGTATTTT. Residues: CASSQEGADTQYF.

V usage is TRBV27 and J usage is TRBJ1-6; TRBD1 is a possible D gene (6 bases). The CDR3 sequence is 15 residues long. V dropped 5 bases and J dropped 8 bases, with 16 bases sitting between them. The V gene's germline CDR1 is MNHEY and CDR2 SMNVEV (reference sequence). CDR3 coding DNA: TGTGCCAGCAGTCCCGACAGGTGGGGGTATTCACCCCTCCACTTT. Amino acids: CASSPDRWGYSPLHF.

This clone was recorded only once. At the DNA level, this CDR3 is encoded by other sequences in the same sample as well. The CDR3 DNA sequence: TGTGCCAGCTCACCTGGGACAGGGCGCACTGAAGCTTTCTTT. Translation: CASSPGTGRTEAFF. This rearrangement joins TRBV18 to TRBJ1-1, with TRBD1 identical over 9 bases. This CDR3 region has 14 residues. V was clipped by 3 bases and J by 4 bases; unmatched bases: 3. CDR1 KGHSH and CDR2 LQKENI come from the germline V gene.

The genes are TRBV10-3 and TRBJ2-3, with 7 bases aligning to TRBD2. Germline V CDR1 and CDR2: ENHRY, SYGVKD. This CDR3 comprises 15 residues. The trim removed 8 bases at V and 2 bases at J, leaving 10 bases unmatched. The chain's CDR3 is CAIRAGRENTDTQYF. In DNA form, the CDR3 reads TGTGCCATCCGGGCGGGGCGGGAGAACACAGATACGCAGTATTTT.

The chain links TRBV6-5 to TRBJ2-1; 11 nucleotides line up with TRBD2. The V gene's germline CDR1 is MNHEY and CDR2 SVGAGI. The CDR3 consists of 15 residues. Losses at the gene ends were 8 bases for V and 9 bases for J; bases not matched to a gene: 12. CDR3 residues: CASASSGRARGEQFF. In DNA, the CDR3 is TGTGCCAGCGCGAGTAGCGGGAGGGCCAGGGGTGAGCAGTTCTTC.

J is TRBJ2-2 and V is TRBV5-6; perhaps TRBD2 as D (6 bases). The length of the CDR3 is 16 residues. The germline CDR1 and CDR2 sequences are SGHDT and YYEEEE. V lost 1 base, J lost 7 bases, and 17 bases lay in between. The CDR3, as DNA: TGTGCCAGCAGCTTGACGGGTCGGAGGGCCTTCGGGGAGCTGTTTTTT. Translated: CASSLTGRRAFGELFF.

As DNA, the CDR3 is TGCGCCAGCAGCTTTGAACTGTCTGGAAACACCATATATTTT. Translation: CASSFELSGNTIYF. The rearrangement uses TRBV5-1 and TRBJ1-3, with D unresolved. Trimming cost V 2 bases and J 1 base, with 7 bases left between them. The CDR3 totals 14 residues. Looked up from germline, CDR1 is SGHRS and CDR2 is YFSETQ.

The chain carries TRBV2 and TRBJ2-5; D is possibly TRBD2 (6 bases). Germline CDR1 reads SNHLY; CDR2 reads FYNNEI. The ends were cut back, 5 bases at V and 4 bases at J, with 11 bases in the middle. The CDR3 contains 13 residues. DNA for the CDR3: TGTGCCAGCAGTCCTGCCGGGGGAGAGACCCAGTACTTC. This codes for CASSPAGGETQYF.

The genes are TRBV6-6 and TRBJ1-2, with a weak D call TRBD1 (6 bases). V was trimmed by 5 bases and J by 5 bases, leaving 12 bases between them. The CDR3 runs 13 residues. Germline values: CDR1 MNHNY, CDR2 SVGAGI (reference sequence). As DNA, the CDR3 is TGTGCCAGCAGTCCCCAAGGGGGTTATGGCTACACCTTC. This gives the protein CASSPQGGYGYTF.

This rearrangement joins TRBV11-2 to TRBJ2-7, with a tentative D call TRBD2 (5 bases). CDR1 SGHAT and CDR2 FQNNGV come from the germline V gene. Trimming removed 1 base at V and 7 bases at J, with 23 bases between. The CDR3 is made up of 17 amino acids. The CDR3 is CASSLVAVLGLRGEQYF. The CDR3 DNA is TGTGCCAGCAGCTTAGTGGCAGTCCTGGGGTTACGGGGTGAGCAGTACTTC.

V gene TRBV19 combines with J gene TRBJ2-7, with 10 bases matching TRBD1. The J segment lost 6 bases and the V segment lost 6 bases, leaving 8 bases of the junction unmatched. Germline-derived CDR1 and CDR2 are LNHDA and SQIVND (reference sequence). The CDR3 extends over 14 amino acids. The CDR3 DNA reads TGTGCCAGTAGCTGGGGGGACAGGGGAATCGAGCAGTACTTC. Amino acid sequence: CASSWGDRGIEQYF.

This clone was seen once. The chain recombines TRBV5-6 with TRBJ2-2, with TRBD1 matching 8 bases. Trimming took 1 base from V and 1 from J; bases not matched to a gene: 3. The CDR3 has 16 amino acids. CDR1 and CDR2 from the germline V gene are SGHDT and YYEEEE. The CDR3, as DNA: TGTGCCAGCAGCTTGCTTGACAGGGGGAACACCGGGGAGCTGTTTTTT. Its protein product is CASSLLDRGNTGELFF.

V gene TRBV19 combines with J gene TRBJ1-6; D is perhaps TRBD1 (5 bases). V shed 3 bases and J shed 7 bases, with 10 bases lying between them. The CDR3 sequence is 14 residues long. Germline assignment: CDR1 LNHDA and CDR2 SQIVND (reference sequence). The CDR3 DNA reads TGTGCCAGTAGTATCGGGACTGCCAATTCACCCCTCCACTTT. Amino acids: CASSIGTANSPLHF. Full variable domain (outside the CDR3, taken from reference TRBV19 and TRBJ1-6): DGGITQSPKYLFRKEGQNVTLSCEQNLNHDAMYWYRQDPGQGLRLIYYSQIVNDFQKGDIAEGYSVSREKKESFPLTVTSAQKNPTAFYLCASSIGTANSPLHFGNGTRLTVT.

The rearrangement links TRBV4-3 to TRBJ1-2, with 7 bases that match TRBD1. V dropped 0 bases and J dropped 4; count of bases not matched to a gene: 8. CDR3 length: 16 amino acids. From germline, CDR1 is LGHNA and CDR2 YSLEER. The CDR3 loop is CASSQDRDSGSYGYTF. CDR3 sequence (DNA): TGCGCCAGCAGCCAAGATAGGGACAGCGGGAGCTATGGCTACACCTTC.

The chain is built from TRBV5-4 and TRBJ1-2; D may be TRBD1 (6 bases). The ends were cut back, 0 bases at V and 4 bases at J, with 13 bases in the middle. The CDR3 has 15 amino acids. CDR1 is SGHNT and CDR2 is YYREEE in the germline V gene (reference sequence). The CDR3 here is CASSLAQGGIYGYTF. DNA for the CDR3: TGTGCCAGCAGCTTGGCACAGGGTGGGATCTATGGCTACACCTTC.

The J gene is TRBJ2-3, the V gene TRBV28; 8 nucleotides align to TRBD2. V shed 5 bases, J shed 5 bases, and the junction held 12 bases outside the gene matches. Germline assignment: CDR1 MDHEN and CDR2 SYDVKM. The CDR3 has 16 residues. As DNA, the CDR3 is TGTGCCAGCAGTATATCCGGGACTAGGGAGGAAGATACGCAGTATTTT. Translation: CASSISGTREEDTQYF.

This clone was seen a handful of times. V is TRBV28 and J is TRBJ2-7, with 8 bases matching TRBD1. Germline CDR1 MDHEN, CDR2 SYDVKM. Trimming cost V 2 bases and J 2 bases; bases outside gene matches: 5. This CDR3 has 15 residues. This CDR3 is CASSLKDRVPYEQYF. CDR3 sequence (DNA): TGTGCCAGCAGTTTAAAGGACAGGGTTCCCTACGAGCAGTACTTC. Combining the CDR3 with reference TRBV28 and TRBJ2-7 gives the whole variable domain DVKVTQSSRYLVKRTGEKVFLECVQDMDHENMFWYRQDPGLGLRLIYFSYDVKMKEKGDIPEGYSVSREKKERFSLILESASTNQTSMYLCASSLKDRVPYEQYFGPGTRLTVT.

The chain employs TRBV2 and TRBJ1-5, with 9 bases aligning to TRBD1. The CDR3 is 15 residues long. In germline, CDR1 is SNHLY, CDR2 FYNNEI. V trimming: 3 bases; J trimming: 7 bases; junction bases outside the gene matches: 7. CDR3 residues: CASSEGQGRMQPQHF. Here the CDR3 DNA reads TGTGCCAGCAGTGAGGGACAGGGTCGTATGCAGCCCCAGCATTTT.

The chain links TRBV5-1 to TRBJ1-2, with 7 bases identical to TRBD1. This CDR3 spans 17 amino acids. Germline CDR1 and CDR2: SGHRS and YFSETQ. V was clipped by 0 bases and J by 4 bases; unmatched bases: 12. CDR3 in amino acids: CASSLGQGPRTSYGYTF. DNA for the CDR3: TGCGCCAGCAGCTTGGGACAGGGCCCTCGAACTAGCTATGGCTACACCTTC.

This clone has only one observation. The chain carries TRBV27 and TRBJ1-5; no definite D call. The CDR3 is made up of 15 amino acids. V was shortened by 6 bases and J by 1 base, with 13 bases between the two germline ends. CDR1 MNHEY and CDR2 SMNVEV come from the germline V gene (reference sequence). The CDR3 region has the DNA TGTGCCAGCAGAGGAGATTACGGGAGCAATCAGCCCCAGCATTTT. It yields the protein CASRGDYGSNQPQHF.

V usage is TRBV6-2 or TRBV6-3 and J usage is TRBJ1-5; D is uncertain. V dropped 5 bases and J dropped 7 bases, with 15 bases sitting between them. CDR1 and CDR2 (germline): MNHEY, SVGEGT. The CDR3 totals 14 residues. The CDR3 here is CASSGLGSGQPQHF. The DNA of the CDR3 is TGTGCCAGCAGTGGACTGGGTTCTGGGCAGCCCCAGCATTTT.

The V gene is TRBV5-1, the J gene TRBJ2-5; 7 nucleotides line up with TRBD1. The CDR3 loop spans 13 amino acids. Germline loops: CDR1 SGHRS, CDR2 YFSETQ. V lost 4 bases, J lost 1 base, and 1 base stayed unmatched. The CDR3 nucleotides are TGCGCCAGCAGCGGGACAGCCCAAGAGACCCAGTACTTC. Protein sequence: CASSGTAQETQYF. The full variable domain, in which reference TRBV5-1 and TRBJ2-5 provide the parts outside the CDR3, is KAGVTQTPRYLIKTRGQQVTLSCSPISGHRSVSWYQQTPGQGLQFLFEYFSETQRNKGNFPGRFSGRQFSNSRSEMNVSTLELGDSALYLCASSGTAQETQYFGPGTRLLVL.

The genes are TRBV19 and TRBJ2-1, with a possible D match to TRBD1 (6 bases). This CDR3 is built from 11 residues. Trimming took off 4 bases at V and 8 bases at J, with 6 bases between the two ends. Germline V gene data show CDR1 as LNHDA and CDR2 as SQIVND (reference sequence). For the CDR3, the DNA is TGTGCCAGTAGTAACAGGGATGAGCAGTTCTTC. It is translated as CASSNRDEQFF.

The rearrangement joins TRBV6-6 to TRBJ1-6; D unresolved. The CDR3 spans 15 residues. The V end was cut by 0 bases, the J end by 9 bases, with 12 bases between. CDR1 and CDR2 from the germline V gene are MNHNY and SVGAGI (reference sequence). CDR3 sequence reads: CASSYSTRERSPLHF. CDR3 in DNA: TGTGCCAGCAGTTACTCGACGAGGGAGCGTTCACCCCTCCACTTT.